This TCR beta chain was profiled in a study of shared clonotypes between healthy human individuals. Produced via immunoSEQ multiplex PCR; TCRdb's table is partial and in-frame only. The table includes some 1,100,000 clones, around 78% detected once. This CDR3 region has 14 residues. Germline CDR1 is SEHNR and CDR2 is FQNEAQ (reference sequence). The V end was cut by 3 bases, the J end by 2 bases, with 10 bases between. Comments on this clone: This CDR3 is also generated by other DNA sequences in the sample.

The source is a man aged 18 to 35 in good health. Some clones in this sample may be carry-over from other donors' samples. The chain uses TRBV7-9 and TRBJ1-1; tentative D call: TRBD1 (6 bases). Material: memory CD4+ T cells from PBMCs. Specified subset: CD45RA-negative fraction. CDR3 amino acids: CASSFSGANTEAFF. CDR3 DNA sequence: TGTGCCAGCAGCTTTTCGGGGGCAAACACTGAAGCTTTCTTT.